The rows below give T cell receptor beta chains drawn from one sample of a study of blood T cell repertoires in COVID-19. The data were produced by immunoSEQ multiplex PCR, yet TCRdb's version contains in-frame clones alone and is incomplete. The sample holds about 220,000 clones, 80% seen once. The sample consisted of peripheral blood. These receptors came from a human donor in a cohort sampled during active COVID-19. The CDR3 runs from the conserved cysteine through the conserved F or W. Each record gives: D gene, J gene, clone size, V gene, CDR3 protein, CDR3 DNA. A D gene is named only where the DNA matches it firmly. Only some rows state a clone size, as once, few, many or a class for expanded clones.

D: TRBD1
J: TRBJ1-3
size: -
V: TRBV28
CDR3: CASNPGQTSGNTIYF
DNA: TGTGCCAGCAACCCGGGACAGACCTCTGGAAACACCATATATTTT

D: -
J: TRBJ2-7
size: many
V: TRBV9
CDR3: CASSVAGTRGYEQYF
DNA: TGTGCCAGCAGCGTAGCTGGGACACGCGGGTACGAGCAGTACTTC

D: -
J: TRBJ1-4
size: -
V: TRBV7-9
CDR3: CASSLLGGNEKLFF
DNA: TGTGCCAGCAGCTTATTAGGCGGTAATGAAAAACTGTTTTTT

D: -
J: TRBJ1-6
size: few
V: TRBV27
CDR3: CATRTGLGGSPLHF
DNA: TGTGCCACCAGAACAGGGCTTGGAGGATCACCCCTCCACTTT

D: -
J: TRBJ1-3
size: -
V: TRBV7-3
CDR3: CASSLVQGGRRGNTIYF
DNA: TGTGCCAGCAGCTTAGTGCAGGGAGGAAGGAGAGGAAACACCATATATTTT

D: TRBD1
J: TRBJ2-2
size: -
V: TRBV5-1
CDR3: CASSLGQGANTGELFF
DNA: TGCGCCAGCAGCTTGGGACAGGGAGCGAACACCGGGGAGCTGTTTTTT

D: -
J: TRBJ1-2
size: -
V: TRBV5-1
CDR3: CASSRDTEANYGYTF
DNA: TGCGCCAGCAGCCGGGACACGGAAGCTAACTATGGCTACACCTTC

D: TRBD2
J: TRBJ2-3
size: -
V: TRBV28
CDR3: CASSPSQGRGSSTDTQYF
DNA: TGTGCCAGCAGTCCGAGCCAAGGGCGGGGGTCTAGCACAGATACGCAGTATTTT

D: TRBD1
J: TRBJ2-7
size: once
V: TRBV5-1
CDR3: CASSLLSGGSSEQYF
DNA: TGCGCCAGCAGCTTGTTGTCAGGGGGCTCATCCGAGCAGTACTTC

D: -
J: TRBJ2-5
size: -
V: TRBV18
CDR3: CASSKDRQETQYF
DNA: TGTGCCAGCTCAAAGGACAGACAAGAGACCCAGTACTTC

D: TRBD1
J: TRBJ1-1
size: -
V: TRBV27
CDR3: CASRGNRGSYTEAFF
DNA: TGTGCCAGCAGGGGGAACAGGGGGAGCTACACTGAAGCTTTCTTT

D: TRBD1
J: TRBJ1-1
size: -
V: TRBV25-1
CDR3: CASSERTGENTEAFF
DNA: TGTGCCAGCAGTGAGAGGACAGGAGAGAACACTGAAGCTTTCTTT

D: TRBD1
J: TRBJ1-2
size: -
V: TRBV28
CDR3: CASSSYPNTGTDYGYTF
DNA: TGTGCCAGCAGTTCGTACCCCAATACCGGGACAGATTATGGCTACACCTTC

D: TRBD1
J: TRBJ2-2
size: -
V: TRBV18
CDR3: CASSPGQGDTGELFF
DNA: TGTGCCAGCTCACCGGGACAGGGAGACACCGGGGAGCTGTTTTTT

D: TRBD1
J: TRBJ1-1
size: -
V: TRBV28
CDR3: CASSIYRGDAFF
DNA: TGTGCCAGCAGTATATACAGGGGTGATGCTTTCTTT

D: -
J: TRBJ1-1
size: -
V: TRBV28
CDR3: CATMGPLKAFF
DNA: TGTGCCACCATGGGGCCTCTTAAAGCTTTCTTT

D: -
J: TRBJ1-1
size: -
V: TRBV24-1
CDR3: CATSLRGDTEAFF
DNA: TGTGCCACCAGCCTTCGGGGAGACACTGAAGCTTTCTTT

D: -
J: TRBJ2-1
size: -
V: TRBV6-5
CDR3: CASRRDRYSYNEQFF
DNA: TGTGCCAGCAGGCGGGACCGCTACTCCTACAATGAGCAGTTCTTC

D: -
J: TRBJ2-7
size: -
V: TRBV9
CDR3: CASSVGQSSSYEQYF
DNA: TGTGCCAGCAGCGTAGGGCAGTCAAGCTCCTACGAGCAGTACTTC

D: -
J: TRBJ1-2
size: -
V: TRBV9
CDR3: CASSLEARGYTF
DNA: TGTGCCAGCAGTTTGGAGGCACGCGGCTACACCTTC

D: TRBD1
J: TRBJ2-6
size: -
V: TRBV19
CDR3: CAVRQGVSGANVLTF
DNA: TGTGCGGTCAGACAGGGCGTCTCTGGGGCCAACGTCCTGACTTTC

D: TRBD1
J: TRBJ1-2
size: -
V: TRBV7-8
CDR3: CASNQEDRAYGYTF
DNA: TGTGCCAGCAATCAGGAGGACAGGGCCTATGGCTACACCTTC

D: -
J: TRBJ2-1
size: -
V: TRBV12-3/TRBV12-4
CDR3: CASSDLAEQFF
DNA: TGTGCCAGCAGTGACCTAGCGGAGCAGTTCTTC

D: -
J: TRBJ2-7
size: -
V: TRBV19
CDR3: CASSIGQMGYEQYF
DNA: TGTGCCAGTAGTATAGGACAGATGGGCTACGAGCAGTACTTC

D: TRBD1
J: TRBJ2-7
size: -
V: TRBV3-1/TRBV3-2
CDR3: CASSQTGGPYEQYF
DNA: TGTGCCAGCAGCCAAACAGGGGGCCCCTACGAGCAGTACTTC

D: -
J: TRBJ2-2
size: -
V: TRBV9
CDR3: CASSVEAGLTGELFF
DNA: TGTGCCAGCAGCGTAGAGGCGGGGTTAACCGGGGAGCTGTTTTTT

D: -
J: TRBJ2-3
size: -
V: TRBV5-4
CDR3: CASSPQIRTDTQYF
DNA: TGTGCCAGCAGCCCTCAGATACGCACAGATACGCAGTATTTT

D: -
J: TRBJ1-5
size: -
V: TRBV18
CDR3: CASSGTGPPQPQHF
DNA: TGTGCCAGCTCAGGAACAGGCCCGCCTCAGCCCCAGCATTTT

D: -
J: TRBJ1-4
size: few
V: TRBV5-1
CDR3: CASSPQGGDEKLFF
DNA: TGCGCCAGCAGCCCCCAAGGAGGGGATGAAAAACTGTTTTTT

D: TRBD1
J: TRBJ2-2
size: once
V: TRBV5-4
CDR3: CASSFPGQVTGELFF
DNA: TGTGCCAGCAGCTTCCCGGGACAGGTGACCGGGGAGCTGTTTTTT

D: -
J: TRBJ1-1
size: -
V: TRBV7-9
CDR3: CASSSHLNTEAFF
DNA: TGTGCCAGCAGCAGCCACCTGAACACTGAAGCTTTCTTT

D: -
J: TRBJ2-3
size: -
V: TRBV6-5
CDR3: CASSLAAPGDTQYF
DNA: TGTGCCAGCAGCCTGGCTGCTCCGGGGGATACGCAGTATTTT

D: -
J: TRBJ1-1
size: -
V: TRBV9
CDR3: CASSLRMNTEAFF
DNA: TGTGCCAGCAGCCTCAGGATGAACACTGAAGCTTTCTTT

D: TRBD1
J: TRBJ1-1
size: -
V: TRBV12-5
CDR3: CASGPGRDRDTEAFF
DNA: TGTGCTAGTGGTCCGGGTCGGGACAGGGATACTGAAGCTTTCTTT

D: -
J: TRBJ2-5
size: -
V: TRBV7-9
CDR3: CASSLVDSTQYF
DNA: TGTGCCAGCAGCTTAGTCGATAGTACCCAGTACTTC